The 23 T cell receptor beta chains presented below share a single source sample, sequenced in a study of T cells in Graves' hyperthyroidism and ophthalmopathy. The TCR beta CDR3 regions underwent amplification using RNA transcripts as the source. First-round RT-PCR targeting the TCR CDR3 was performed with the HTBI primer set. TCRdb re-called the multiplex PCR reads through MiXCR, storing one row per CDR3 protein. The sample has nearly 600,000 distinct CDR3 sequences, approximately 14% seen once. The material sequenced was blood. These receptors came from a woman in her 30s with Graves' hyperthyroidism that later progressed to Graves' ophthalmopathy.

This clonotype has only a few counts. CDR3 protein: CASEGTDYGYTF. The DNA of the CDR3 is TGTGCCAGTGAAGGGACCGACTATGGCTACACCTTC. J is TRBJ1-2 and V is TRBV6-1; tentative D call: TRBD1 (5 bases). The V end lost 9 bases, the J end lost 3 bases, and 11 bases lay between the germline ends. The CDR3 is made up of 12 amino acids. Germline-derived CDR1 and CDR2 are MNHNS and SASEGT.

This clonotype showed up many times. The chain is built from TRBV7-9 and TRBJ2-5, with 12 nucleotides matching TRBD2. This CDR3 region has 18 residues. The V gene end was trimmed by 2 bases and the J gene end by 4 bases; junction bases not matched to a gene: 11. Germline V gene data show CDR1 as SEHNR and CDR2 as FQNEAQ (reference sequence). CDR3 protein: CASSLTSKTSGSAETQYF. CDR3 in DNA: TGTGCCAGCAGCTTAACCAGCAAGACTAGCGGGAGTGCAGAGACCCAGTACTTC.

The chain couples TRBV7-9 to TRBJ2-7, with unresolved D. Trimming removed 1 base at V and 2 bases at J, with 9 bases between. The germline gives CDR1 SEHNR, CDR2 FQNEAQ (reference sequence). The CDR3 has 14 amino acids. CDR3 sequence reads: CASSLVGVTYEQYF. The CDR3, as DNA: TGTGCCAGCAGCTTAGTTGGGGTTACCTACGAGCAGTACTTC.

This chain connects TRBV7-9 to TRBJ2-1; no firm D call. The V and J ends lost 0 bases and 10 bases respectively, with 7 bases between them. The germline V gene encodes CDR1 SEHNR and CDR2 FQNEAQ (reference sequence). The CDR3 covers 12 residues. The CDR3 region has the DNA TGTGCCAGCAGCTTAGCGGTGGTAGAGCAGTTCTTC. Protein: CASSLAVVEQFF.

This clonotype was detected many times. The chain combines TRBV6-5 with TRBJ1-1; D is uncertain. Germline V lookup: CDR1 MNHEY, CDR2 SVGAGI. V was cut by 2 bases and J by 1 base, with 5 bases left in between. The CDR3 length is 13 residues. The chain's CDR3 is CASSYLENTEAFF. The CDR3 DNA is TGTGCCAGCAGTTACCTCGAGAACACTGAAGCTTTCTTT.

This clonotype showed up many times. This chain links TRBV12-5 with TRBJ2-1; a possible D gene is TRBD1 (6 bases). The CDR3 runs to 19 residues. From germline, CDR1 is LGHNT and CDR2 FRNRAP. Trimming pared 0 bases from V and 7 bases from J, leaving 25 bases between. In nucleotides, the CDR3 is TGTGCTAGTGGTTTGGTACCCCAATTGACAGGAATAGGGACAAATGAGCAGTTCTTC. Translation gives CASGLVPQLTGIGTNEQFF.

At least ten counts were recorded for this clonotype. This chain connects TRBV5-1 to TRBJ1-5; 10 bases map to TRBD1. Germline trimming cut 2 bases from V and 4 bases from J; bases unmatched to any gene: 3. This CDR3 region has 15 residues. From germline, CDR1 is SGHRS and CDR2 YFSETQ. The CDR3 nucleotides read TGCGCCAGCAGCTTCGGGACAGGGGCAAATCAGCCCCAGCATTTT. Encoded protein: CASSFGTGANQPQHF. The full variable domain, rest sourced from reference TRBV5-1 and TRBJ1-5, is KAGVTQTPRYLIKTRGQQVTLSCSPISGHRSVSWYQQTPGQGLQFLFEYFSETQRNKGNFPGRFSGRQFSNSRSEMNVSTLELGDSALYLCASSFGTGANQPQHFGDGTRLSIL.

The chain has TRBV6-1 and TRBJ2-5, with a possible D match to TRBD2 (5 bases). The CDR3 has 16 amino acids. Per the germline V gene, CDR1 is MNHNS and CDR2 is SASEGT. Trimming removed 1 base from V and 4 bases from J, with 16 bases in between. CDR3 in DNA: TGTGCCAGCAGTGAAGTAATTGAACAGAGCGGAGAGACCCAGTACTTC. It yields the protein CASSEVIEQSGETQYF.

The chain couples TRBV20-1 to TRBJ1-2; TRBD1 matches 8 bases. The ends lost 6 bases at V and 7 bases at J; junction bases unmatched: 10. CDR1 is DFQATT and CDR2 is SNEGSKA in the germline V gene (reference sequence). The length of the CDR3 is 13 residues. The DNA for the CDR3 is TGCAGTGCCATACAGGGGGAACTTGGTGGCTACACCTTC. This gives the protein CSAIQGELGGYTF.

This clonotype was counted at least ten times. The V call is TRBV27, the J call TRBJ1-1, with TRBD1 matching 8 bases. Per germline, CDR1 MNHEY and CDR2 SMNVEV (reference sequence). The CDR3 totals 15 residues. The J segment lost 5 bases and the V segment lost 5 bases, leaving 10 bases of the junction unmatched. CDR3 nucleotides: TGTGCCAGCAGTCGGATACAGGGGGATGGGACTGAAGCTTTCTTT. Translated, it gives CASSRIQGDGTEAFF.

The chain couples TRBV19 to TRBJ2-7, with D perhaps matching TRBD1 or TRBD2 (5 bases each). V was shortened by 4 bases and J by 3 bases, with 10 bases between the two germline ends. The CDR3 is made up of 13 amino acids. Germline CDR1 reads LNHDA; CDR2 reads SQIVND (reference sequence). In nucleotides, the CDR3 is TGTGCCAGTAGTACCCATGGGGGCTACGAGCAGTACTTC. Residues: CASSTHGGYEQYF.

About this clonotype itself: Being one base from a much bigger clone, this may be a read error. V and J are TRBV7-9 and TRBJ2-1; D uncertain. Germline V gene lookup returns CDR1 SEHNR and CDR2 FQNEAQ (reference sequence). This CDR3 has 15 amino acids. The CDR3 here is CASSQVRSSYDEQFF. Here the CDR3 DNA reads TGTGCCAGCAGCCAAGTTCGAAGCTCCTACGATGAGCAGTTCTTC.

In this sample, this clonotype turned up many times. The chain uses TRBV27 and TRBJ2-7; perhaps TRBD2 as D (6 bases). Germline CDR1 and CDR2: MNHEY and SMNVEV (reference sequence). V dropped 6 bases and J dropped 9 bases, with 18 bases sitting between them. This CDR3 is built from 13 residues. The CDR3: CASRDQGGEGQYF. The CDR3 nucleotides read TGTGCCAGCAGGGACCAGGGAGGTGAGGGGCAGTACTTC.

On this clonotype itself: A much larger clonotype is one base distant, so this may be a read error. V and J are TRBV6-1 and TRBJ2-1; TRBD2 matches at 13 bases. The CDR3 extends over 15 amino acids. J lost 5 bases, V lost 5 bases, and 3 bases had no gene match. Germline CDR1 and CDR2: MNHNS and SASEGT. CDR3 loop: CASSWTSGSHNEQFF. CDR3 DNA: TGTGCCAGCAGTTGGACTAGCGGGAGCCACAATGAGCAGTTCTTC.

This clonotype was found many times. V is TRBV9 and J is TRBJ2-7, with TRBD1 identical over 7 bases. Germline CDR1 reads SGDLS; CDR2 reads YYNGEE. The CDR3 totals 14 residues. The J segment lost 2 bases and the V segment lost 5 bases, leaving 7 bases of the junction unmatched. CDR3 sequence: CASSSRTGTYEQYF. CDR3 coding DNA: TGTGCCAGCAGTTCCCGGACAGGAACCTACGAGCAGTACTTC. Based on the CDR3 plus reference TRBV9 and TRBJ2-7, the full variable domain is DSGVTQTPKHLITATGQRVTLRCSPRSGDLSVYWYQQSLDQGLQFLIQYYNGEERAKGNILERFSAQQFPDLHSELNLSSLELGDSALYFCASSSRTGTYEQYFGPGTRLTVT.

This clonotype was detected ten times or more. V gene TRBV20-1 combines with J gene TRBJ2-5, with a possible D match to TRBD2 (6 bases). The V gene's germline CDR1 is DFQATT and CDR2 SNEGSKA (reference sequence). This CDR3 has 14 amino acids. The V gene lost 1 base and the J gene lost 1 base, with 10 bases spanning the gap. The CDR3 loop is CSARGTNSQETQYF. DNA for the CDR3: TGCAGTGCTAGAGGGACTAACAGCCAAGAGACCCAGTACTTC.

V usage is TRBV5-1 and J usage is TRBJ1-1; D gene uncertain. The CDR3 is 14 amino acids. Germline loops: CDR1 SGHRS, CDR2 YFSETQ. Trimming took off 0 bases at V and 1 base at J, with 7 bases between the two ends. CDR3 DNA sequence: TGCGCCAGCAGCTTGGAGTCCGGGAACACTGAAGCTTTCTTT. Amino acid sequence: CASSLESGNTEAFF.

The chain couples TRBV6-1 to TRBJ2-5; D perhaps matches TRBD2 (6 bases). Germline V lookup: CDR1 MNHNS, CDR2 SASEGT. The CDR3 sequence is 15 residues long. V shed 0 bases and J shed 4 bases, with 12 bases lying between them. The CDR3 DNA reads as TGTGCCAGCAGTGAAGCGGGGGGATGGCGAGAGACCCAGTACTTC. The encoded protein is CASSEAGGWRETQYF.

This clonotype was detected many times. The chain joins TRBV7-8 to TRBJ2-7; possible D gene TRBD1, 6 bases. This CDR3 contains 13 residues. Trimming stripped 0 bases from V and 6 bases from J, with 9 bases between. Germline V gene data show CDR1 as SGHVS and CDR2 as FQNEAQ. The CDR3 sequence: CASSLASRGEQYF. The CDR3 DNA reads as TGTGCCAGCAGCTTAGCGAGCAGGGGCGAGCAGTACTTC.

This clonotype was found many times. This chain uses TRBV27 with TRBJ1-5, with a tentative D call TRBD1 (5 bases). V was trimmed by 0 bases and J by 1 base, leaving 7 bases between them. The germline gives CDR1 MNHEY, CDR2 SMNVEV (reference sequence). The CDR3 sequence is 15 residues long. Here the CDR3 reads CASSLSGLSNQPQHF. The CDR3 nucleotides are TGTGCCAGCAGTTTATCGGGACTCAGCAATCAGCCCCAGCATTTT.

A few counts support this clonotype. The chain carries TRBV5-6 and TRBJ2-1, with TRBD2 as a possible D gene (7 bases). This CDR3 spans 15 amino acids. V shed 4 bases and J shed 7 bases, with 18 bases lying between them. Germline lookup yields CDR1 SGHDT and CDR2 YYEEEE. DNA for the CDR3: TGTGCCAGCAGCCCGGGGGGCGGGATGGGGAATGAGCAGTTCTTC. Residues: CASSPGGGMGNEQFF.

This clonotype was detected ten times or more. This sequence joins TRBV18 and TRBJ2-5; D is undetermined. This CDR3 has 12 residues. Germline values: CDR1 KGHSH, CDR2 LQKENI. Trimming left V 2 bases short and J 5 bases short, with 6 bases between. The CDR3, as DNA: TGTGCCAGCTCACCAGCTGGGGAGACCCAGTACTTC. Protein: CASSPAGETQYF.

This clonotype showed up just a few times. A much larger clone lies a single base off, so this may be a read error. The chain is built from TRBV2 and TRBJ2-1; tentatively, D is TRBD2 (5 bases). CDR3 size: 13 residues. CDR1 SNHLY and CDR2 FYNNEI come from the germline V gene. The CDR3 bases are TGTGCCAGCAGTAGCGGAAATTACACTGAGCAGTTCTTC. Translation gives CASSSGNYTEQFF. Filled out from reference TRBV2 and TRBJ2-1, the complete variable domain reads EPEVTQTPSHQVTQMGQEVILRCVPISNHLYFYWYRQILGQKVEFLVSFYNNEISEKSEIFDDQFSVERPDGSNFTLKIRSTKLEDSAMYFCASSSGNYTEQFFGPGTRLTVL.